The clone carrying this T cell receptor (beta chain) was found once. The data belong to a study of control samples from healthy donors and cancer patients. Generated by immunoSEQ multiplex PCR, the TCRdb table keeps only in-frame clones and is missing some. Among about 70,000 clones listed, 85% to 95% were seen once. This clonotype was obtained from a woman aged 30 to 39 in good health. The sequencing sample was made of blood.

The CDR3 nucleotides are TGTGCCAGCAGTTTACAGGGGAGGTATGGCTACACCTTC. It codes for CASSLQGRYGYTF. The chain is built from TRBV6-5 and TRBJ1-2, with TRBD1 matching over 7 bases. This CDR3 contains 13 residues. The germline V gene encodes CDR1 MNHEY and CDR2 SVGAGI. The V segment lost 4 bases and the J segment 5 bases; nucleotides outside the gene matches: 4.